The rows below give T cell receptor beta chains drawn from one sample of a study of T cell clones after liver transplantation. Profiled with immunoSEQ multiplex PCR; TCRdb holds only in-frame clones, not every one. The sample yields tens of thousands of clones, just under 95% seen once. The material sequenced was CD8+ T cells from blood, taken 12 months after liver transplant. Receptors originate from a human patient who received a liver transplant. Some T cells may be supplied by the graft donor. Both conserved end residues are part of each CDR3. The D gene is left open where the match is weak. Part of the rows lack a size; the others show once, few, many or a class for expanded clones.

V	size	D	J	DNA	CDR3
TRBV27	.	TRBD2	TRBJ2-7	TGTGCCAGCAGTTCCCGGGACTACTTTTACGAGCAGTACTTC	CASSSRDYFYEQYF
TRBV6-6	once	TRBD1	TRBJ2-1	TGTGCCAGCAGGATCCGGGACAGAACCTACAATGAGCAGTTCTTC	CASRIRDRTYNEQFF
TRBV7-2	.	.	TRBJ1-4	TGTGCCAGCAGCTCTCCAGATGTCGGGGGAGGGGAAAAACTGTTTTTT	CASSSPDVGGGEKLFF
TRBV27	once	.	TRBJ2-7	TGTGCCAGCAGTTGGGGGCGCGAGCAGTACTTC	CASSWGREQYF
TRBV28	.	TRBD2	TRBJ2-1	TGTGCCAGCAGTTGGTTGAGACTAGCGGAGGCAAGCTCCTACAATGAGCAGTTCTTC	CASSWLRLAEASSYNEQFF
TRBV27	.	.	TRBJ2-1	TGTGCCAGCGCTAGGGGGGCTTACAATGAGCAGTTCTTC	CASARGAYNEQFF
TRBV6-5	.	.	TRBJ2-7	TGTGCCAGCAGTTACTCTCCGGCTCACGAGCAGTACTTC	CASSYSPAHEQYF
TRBV28	.	TRBD1	TRBJ2-5	TGTGCCAGCAGTTTGAACCCAGGGGGACAAGAGACCCAGTACTTC	CASSLNPGGQETQYF
TRBV27	.	.	TRBJ1-1	TGTGCCAGCAGTTCGCGGGGGGTAACTGAAGCTTTCTTT	CASSSRGVTEAFF
TRBV27	.	TRBD1	TRBJ1-2	TGTGCCAGCAGTTTCGCAGGGGGCGCGGACGGCTACACCTTC	CASSFAGGADGYTF
TRBV27	.	.	TRBJ2-7	TGTGCCAGCGGCAGAGGACCTGACGAGCAGTACTTC	CASGRGPDEQYF
TRBV27	.	.	TRBJ2-7	TGTGCCAGCAGAAAGGGGCCTCCCAACGAGCAGTACTTC	CASRKGPPNEQYF
TRBV28	.	.	TRBJ1-2	TGTGCCAGCAGTTCCCCCGGGTCACGGTATGGCTACACCTTC	CASSSPGSRYGYTF
TRBV4-3	.	.	TRBJ1-1	TGCGCCAGCAGCCAAGATAGGAGGGGTTACGCTGAAGCTTTCTTT	CASSQDRRGYAEAFF
TRBV6-5	once	.	TRBJ2-7	TGTGCCAGCAGTTACGCAGGGGGGTACGAGCAGTACTTC	CASSYAGGYEQYF
TRBV5-8	.	TRBD1	TRBJ2-1	TGTGCCAGCGGACAGGGACAGGGGGTCAATGAGCAGTTCTTC	CASGQGQGVNEQFF
TRBV29-1	.	.	TRBJ2-1	TGCAGCGACCGGGGGCAGTTCTTC	CSDRGQFF
TRBV28	.	.	TRBJ2-2	TGTGCCAGCAGTTCTCCAGCGGATAAGAACACCGGGGAGCTGTTTTTT	CASSSPADKNTGELFF
TRBV29-1	.	TRBD1	TRBJ2-3	TGCAGCGTGTGGGACAGCGTCACAGATACGCAGTATTTT	CSVWDSVTDTQYF
TRBV5-5	.	TRBD1	TRBJ2-5	TGTGCCAGCAGCAACGACAGGGTGTACAAAGAGACCCAGTACTTC	CASSNDRVYKETQYF
TRBV7-7	.	TRBD2	TRBJ2-5	TGTGCTAGCAGCCCTGCTAGCGGGAGGGTCGAGGAGACCCAGTACTTC	CASSPASGRVEETQYF
TRBV4-1	.	.	TRBJ2-3	TGCGCCAGCAGCGTCCGTTTCGGGATTTTCACAGATACGCAGTATTTT	CASSVRFGIFTDTQYF
TRBV4-1	.	.	TRBJ2-7	TGCGCCAGCAGCCAAGTGGGCCGTCCCTACGAGCAGTACTTC	CASSQVGRPYEQYF
TRBV13	.	.	TRBJ1-6	TGTGCCAGCAGCTCACCAGGGTTTTCGAGAAGAGGGAATTCACCCCTCCACTTT	CASSSPGFSRRGNSPLHF
TRBV11-2	.	TRBD2	TRBJ2-3	TGTGCCAGCAGCCCAAGTTTCGGGCGGGGGGTAGATACGCAGTATTTT	CASSPSFGRGVDTQYF
TRBV9	.	.	TRBJ1-1	TGTGCCAGCAGCGTAGACGGGCTGGTGAACACTGAAGCTTTCTTT	CASSVDGLVNTEAFF
TRBV27	.	.	TRBJ1-5	TGTGCCAGCGGCGGACAGAATAGCAATCAGCCCCAGCATTTT	CASGGQNSNQPQHF
TRBV27	.	.	TRBJ2-1	TGTGCCAGCAGTTTGTACCAGAACAATGAGCAGTTCTTC	CASSLYQNNEQFF
TRBV29-1	.	TRBD2	TRBJ2-1	TGCAGCGTTGAAGGGATTAGCGGGAGGATGGATTACAATGAGCAGTTCTTC	CSVEGISGRMDYNEQFF
TRBV6-5	.	.	TRBJ2-1	TGTGCCAGCAGTTCCTCCAGCTACAATGAGCAGTTCTTC	CASSSSSYNEQFF
TRBV10-3	.	.	TRBJ1-1	TGTGCCATCTCCGGGCAGAAGGGGGAACGGGACACTGAAGCTTTCTTT	CAISGQKGERDTEAFF
TRBV28	once	TRBD2	TRBJ2-1	TGTGCCAGCAGTTTACCCCCTGGCGGGAGCTCCTACAATGAGCAGTTCTTC	CASSLPPGGSSYNEQFF
TRBV7-6	.	TRBD2	TRBJ2-1	TGTGCCAGCAGCTTAGCTCAACCGGTAGGGCTAGCGGCCTACAATGAGCAGTTCTTC	CASSLAQPVGLAAYNEQFF
TRBV9	.	TRBD2	TRBJ2-2	TGTGCCAGCAGAAGCGGGAGGGCCGACACCGGGGAGCTGTTTTTT	CASRSGRADTGELFF
TRBV10-3	.	.	TRBJ2-7	TGTGCCATCAGTGAGTCCGGCGAGCAGTACTTC	CAISESGEQYF
TRBV19	.	.	TRBJ2-7	TGTGCCAGTAGTATCGGGCCAGGGTGGTCAGAGCAGTACTTC	CASSIGPGWSEQYF
TRBV4-2	.	.	TRBJ1-1	TGTGCCAGCAAGTGGGGGACCCTCATGAACACTGAAGCTTTCTTT	CASKWGTLMNTEAFF
TRBV20-1	.	.	TRBJ1-4	TGCAGGAACATAGAAGAACTGTTTTTT	CRNIEELFF
TRBV5-1	.	TRBD1	TRBJ1-2	TGCGCCAGCAGCTTAAAGACCGACAGGGCGAATGGCTACACCTTC	CASSLKTDRANGYTF
TRBV6-1	.	.	TRBJ1-5	TGTGCCAGCAGTGAACTGGGGGGGGCGGGCAATCAGCCCCAGCATTTT	CASSELGGAGNQPQHF
TRBV27	.	.	TRBJ2-1	TGTGCCAGCAGTTTTGCCCAAGCCAATGAGCAGTTCTTC	CASSFAQANEQFF
TRBV11-2	.	.	TRBJ2-7	TGTGCCAGCAGGTCTTACAGGGATCCCTACGAGCAGTACTTC	CASRSYRDPYEQYF
TRBV5-1	.	.	TRBJ1-1	TGCGCCAGCAGCTTGACAGGGTTGAACACTGAAGCTTTCTTT	CASSLTGLNTEAFF
TRBV7-8	.	.	TRBJ2-3	TGTGCCAGCAGCTTAGTGCGGGGAGACACAGATACGCAGTATTTT	CASSLVRGDTDTQYF
TRBV28	.	TRBD1	TRBJ2-3	TGTGCCAGCAGTTTACCGCGGACAGGGGGGCAAGATACGCAGTATTTT	CASSLPRTGGQDTQYF
TRBV21-1	once	.	TRBJ2-6	TGTGCCAGCAGCACCCGGGCTTTCTCTGGGGCCAACGTCCTGACTTTC	CASSTRAFSGANVLTF
TRBV4-1	.	TRBD2	TRBJ2-3	TGCGCCAGCAGCCACGCTAGCGGGAGCACAGATACGCAGTATTTT	CASSHASGSTDTQYF
TRBV7-8	.	.	TRBJ2-1	TGTGCCAGCTCGGCGGAGGGGAACAATGAGCAGTTCTTC	CASSAEGNNEQFF
TRBV10-1	.	TRBD2	TRBJ2-1	TGCGCCAGCAGTCCTAGCGGGGGATCCTACAATGAGCAGTTCTTC	CASSPSGGSYNEQFF
TRBV7-9	.	TRBD1	TRBJ1-2	TGTGCCAGCAGCCTGGGACAGATGTATGGCTACACCTTC	CASSLGQMYGYTF
TRBV5-4	.	.	TRBJ2-2	TGTGCCAGCAGCCCAGGGAACACCGGGGAGCTGTTTTTT	CASSPGNTGELFF
TRBV7-6	.	.	TRBJ1-5	TGTGCCAGCAGCGCCCTGCTCGGCAATCAGCCCCAGCATTTT	CASSALLGNQPQHF